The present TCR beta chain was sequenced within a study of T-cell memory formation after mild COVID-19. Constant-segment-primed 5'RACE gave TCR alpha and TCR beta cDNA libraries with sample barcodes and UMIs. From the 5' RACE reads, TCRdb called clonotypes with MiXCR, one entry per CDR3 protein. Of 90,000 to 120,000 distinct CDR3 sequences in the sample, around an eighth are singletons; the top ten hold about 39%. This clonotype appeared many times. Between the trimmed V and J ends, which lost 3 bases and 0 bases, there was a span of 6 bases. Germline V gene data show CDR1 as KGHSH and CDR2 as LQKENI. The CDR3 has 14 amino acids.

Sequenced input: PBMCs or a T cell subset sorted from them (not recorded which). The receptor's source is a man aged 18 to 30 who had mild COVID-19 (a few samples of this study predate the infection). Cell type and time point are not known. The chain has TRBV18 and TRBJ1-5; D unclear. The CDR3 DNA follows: TGTGCCAGCTCACCCGAGGATAGCAATCAGCCCCAGCATTTT. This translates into CASSPEDSNQPQHF. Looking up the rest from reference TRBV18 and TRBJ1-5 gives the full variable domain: NAGVMQNPRHLVRRRGQEARLRCSPMKGHSHVYWYRQLPEEGLKFMVYLQKENIIDESGMPKERFSAEFPKEGPSILRIQQVVRGDSAAYFCASSPEDSNQPQHFGDGTRLSIL.